The 15 T cell receptor beta chains reported below all come from one sample, sequenced in a study of OX40 agonist ivuxolimab in advanced cancers. Using immunoSEQ multiplex PCR, the repertoire was profiled, and TCRdb retains in-frame clones only, with some absent. The table lists some 100,000 clones, around 80% of them singletons. The sequencing here drew on CD4+ or CD8+ T cells sorted from blood, taken in a trial of the OX40 agonist ivuxolimab. The source of these receptors is an adult with an advanced solid tumor such as melanoma, head and neck, liver or kidney cancer.

This clone occurred once. The chain joins TRBV19 to TRBJ1-3; 7 nucleotides match TRBD1. Germline lookup yields CDR1 LNHDA and CDR2 SQIVND (reference sequence). This CDR3 is built from 15 residues. V lost 9 bases to trimming and J lost 0 bases; unmatched junction nucleotides: 8. CDR3 amino acids: CASAQGTFSGNTIYF. Written as DNA, the CDR3 is TGTGCCAGCGCACAGGGGACTTTCTCTGGAAACACCATATATTTT.

This chain links TRBV19 with TRBJ1-2; TRBD1 is a possible D gene (6 bases). Germline lookup yields CDR1 LNHDA and CDR2 SQIVND (reference sequence). CDR3 size: 15 residues. The V end lost 5 bases, the J end lost 4 bases, and 17 bases lay between the germline ends. The CDR3 DNA reads as TGTGCCAGTAGTGTTAACAGGGAGGCGAGCTATGGCTACACCTTC. It specifies CASSVNREASYGYTF.

The J gene is TRBJ1-5, the V gene TRBV11-2; 7 bases are shared with TRBD1. Germline CDR1 reads SGHAT; CDR2 reads FQNNGV. The J segment lost 7 bases and the V segment lost 0 bases, leaving 6 bases of the junction unmatched. This CDR3 is built from 15 residues. DNA for the CDR3: TGTGCCAGCAGCTTAGATAGTCAGGGGGGACAGCCCCAGCATTTT. The encoded protein is CASSLDSQGGQPQHF. The whole variable domain, filled in from reference TRBV11-2 and TRBJ1-5, reads EAGVAQSPRYKIIEKRQSVAFWCNPISGHATLYWYQQILGQGPKLLIQFQNNGVVDDSQLPKDRFSAERLKGVDSTLKIQPAKLEDSAVYLCASSLDSQGGQPQHFGDGTRLSIL.

This chain joins TRBV28 and TRBJ1-5; 9 positions match TRBD1. The length of the CDR3 is 15 residues. Germline lookup yields CDR1 MDHEN and CDR2 SYDVKM. Trimming at V came to 6 bases and at J to 7 bases, leaving 10 bases not matched to a gene. As DNA, the CDR3 is TGTGCCAGCAGCACGGGACAGGGTAATTTCCAGCCCCAGCATTTT. It specifies CASSTGQGNFQPQHF.

The CDR3 sequence: CASSIEGDYGYTF. DNA of the CDR3: TGCGCCAGCAGCATTGAGGGGGACTATGGCTACACCTTC. The chain combines TRBV10-2 with TRBJ1-2, with a tentative D call TRBD1 (6 bases). Germline CDR1 WSHSY, CDR2 SAAADI. V dropped 6 bases and J dropped 3 bases, with 11 bases sitting between them. The CDR3 runs 13 residues.

V and J are TRBV4-3 and TRBJ1-2, with D unresolved. Germline V gene lookup returns CDR1 LGHNA and CDR2 YSLEER. The CDR3 has 14 residues. With 1 base removed from V and 2 bases from J, the gap between germline ends came to 8 bases. The CDR3 DNA is TGCGCCAGCAGCCAAGCTGAGGAGAACTATGGCTACACCTTC. Translation: CASSQAEENYGYTF.

This clone was seen a single time. In nucleotides, the CDR3 is TGTGCCAGTAGTATACCATATAGCAATCAGCCCCAGCATTTT. It encodes CASSIPYSNQPQHF. The chain employs TRBV19 and TRBJ1-5; no clear D. The V gene lost 2 bases and the J gene lost 0 bases, with 5 bases spanning the gap. The CDR3 consists of 14 residues. Germline V CDR1 and CDR2: LNHDA, SQIVND (reference sequence).

The CDR3 DNA sequence: TGTGCCAGCAGCCAAACGGCAGCTAGCACAGATACGCAGTATTTT. It encodes CASSQTAASTDTQYF. This chain links TRBV14 with TRBJ2-3; D gene uncertain. Trimming left V 2 bases short and J 0 bases short, with 9 bases between. CDR1 and CDR2 from the germline V gene are SGHDN and FVKESK. This CDR3 spans 15 amino acids.

This clone was seen more than once but under ten times. This chain connects TRBV18 to TRBJ2-5; D remains ambiguous. Trimming took 5 bases from V and 2 from J, leaving 6 bases between them. CDR1 is KGHSH, CDR2 LQKENI, per germline. The CDR3 covers 12 residues. In DNA form, the CDR3 reads TGTGCCAGCTCATCCCTGCAAGAGACCCAGTACTTC. Protein product: CASSSLQETQYF.

This clone has just one count. The V call is TRBV6-5, the J call TRBJ2-1, with 8 bases that match TRBD1. V was pared by 4 bases and J by 8 bases, with 7 bases of the junction left unmatched. CDR1 and CDR2 (germline): MNHEY, SVGAGI. CDR3 length: 14 residues. CDR3 coding DNA: TGTGCCAGCAGTTCCGGACAGGGTATGGATGAGCAGTTCTTC. The encoded protein is CASSSGQGMDEQFF.

The chain uses TRBV7-3 and TRBJ2-2; D is unresolved. The CDR3 runs 13 residues. From germline, CDR1 is SGHTA and CDR2 FQGTGA. Trimming pared 1 base from V and 8 bases from J, leaving 8 bases between. The CDR3 reads CASSLIVGGELFF. CDR3 sequence (DNA): TGTGCCAGCAGCTTAATAGTCGGGGGGGAGCTGTTTTTT.

Sample share makes this clone medium-sized. V usage is TRBV4-3 and J usage is TRBJ1-2, with D unresolved. Germline-derived CDR1 and CDR2 are LGHNA and YSLEER. This CDR3 comprises 17 residues. Trimming took 0 bases from V and 1 from J, leaving 15 bases between them. The CDR3 loop reads CASSQDRRGMVNYGYTF. The CDR3 coding sequence is TGCGCCAGCAGCCAAGATCGGCGGGGAATGGTTAACTATGGCTACACCTTC.

The chain combines TRBV6-5 with TRBJ1-1; D remains unclear. From germline, CDR1 is MNHEY and CDR2 SVGAGI. The ends were cut back, 1 base at V and 5 bases at J, with 8 bases in the middle. This CDR3 spans 13 amino acids. Written as DNA, the CDR3 is TGTGCCAGCAGTTACTTGTCAGCTACTGAAGCTTTCTTT. Amino acids: CASSYLSATEAFF.

This sequence joins TRBV19 and TRBJ1-2; TRBD1 is a possible D gene (5 bases). CDR3 length: 12 amino acids. Trimming took 9 bases from V and 6 from J, leaving 14 bases between them. Per the germline V gene, CDR1 is LNHDA and CDR2 is SQIVND (reference sequence). The CDR3 spells CARSGGGDGYTF. As DNA, the CDR3 is TGTGCCAGGTCCGGGGGTGGAGATGGCTACACCTTC.

Note on this clone: Compared with germline, one end of the junction differs, possibly owing to a read error. V gene TRBV7-9 combines with J gene TRBJ2-3; tentative D call: TRBD1 (6 bases). This CDR3 comprises 14 residues. Germline values: CDR1 SEHNR, CDR2 FQNEAQ (reference sequence). CDR3 DNA sequence: TGTGCCAGCAGCATAGCAGGGGCCACAGATACGCAGTATTTT. This encodes CASSIAGATDTQYF. The entire variable domain, with the rest obtained from reference TRBV7-9 and TRBJ2-3, is as follows: DTGVSQNPRHKITKRGQNVTFRCDPISEHNRLYWYRQTLGQGPEFLTYFQNEAQLEKSRLLSDRFSAERPKGSFSTLEIQRTEQGDSAMYLCASSIAGATDTQYFGPGTRLTVL.